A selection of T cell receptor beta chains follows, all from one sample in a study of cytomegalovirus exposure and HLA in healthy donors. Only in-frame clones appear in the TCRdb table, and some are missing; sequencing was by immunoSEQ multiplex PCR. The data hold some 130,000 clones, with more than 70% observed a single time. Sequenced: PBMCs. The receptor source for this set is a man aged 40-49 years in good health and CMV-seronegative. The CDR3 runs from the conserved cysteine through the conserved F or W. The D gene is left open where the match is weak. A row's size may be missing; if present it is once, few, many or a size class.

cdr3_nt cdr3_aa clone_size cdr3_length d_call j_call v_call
TGTGCCAGCAGGGCCGGGACAGGGATCACAGATACGCAGTATTTT CASRAGTGITDTQYF . 15 TRBD1 TRBJ2-3 TRBV7-9
TGCGCCAGCAGCTTGGGGGAGGGCCTCTGGTATTTT CASSLGEGLWYF once 12 TRBD2 TRBJ2-3 TRBV5-1
TGTGCCAGCAGTCGTCTAGACAGGGTGGCCACTGAAGCTTTCTTT CASSRLDRVATEAFF few 15 TRBD1 TRBJ1-1 TRBV6-5
TGTGCCATCAGTGGGACTAGCGGGGGGCAGAATGAGCAGTTCTTC CAISGTSGGQNEQFF . 15 TRBD2 TRBJ2-1 TRBV10-3
TGTGCCAGTAGTATGACTAGCGGGATAGATGAGCAGTTCTTC CASSMTSGIDEQFF . 14 TRBD2 TRBJ2-1 TRBV19
TGTGCCAGTAGTATAGGTTCCAGGGCTGGCTACACCTTC CASSIGSRAGYTF once 13 . TRBJ1-2 TRBV19
TGTGCCAGCAGTACCCCACAGGGTGATAATTCACCCCTCCACTTT CASSTPQGDNSPLHF . 15 . TRBJ1-6 TRBV27
TGTGCCTGGAATGGGGACTCGGGTTCACCCCTCCACTTT CAWNGDSGSPLHF . 13 . TRBJ1-6 TRBV30
TGTGCCAGCAGCTTGCCCGGACTAGAGAGCACAGATACGCAGTATTTT CASSLPGLESTDTQYF . 16 TRBD2 TRBJ2-3 TRBV5-6
TGCGCCAGCAGCTTCGTAGCGGGGGTTGAAGGGCAGTACTTC CASSFVAGVEGQYF . 14 TRBD2 TRBJ2-7 TRBV5-1
TGTGCCTGGAGTACAGGACAGTTCTACAATGAGCAGTTCTTC CAWSTGQFYNEQFF . 14 . TRBJ2-1 TRBV30
TGTGCCTGGGGGGACAGCCTGAACACTGAAGCTTTCTTT CAWGDSLNTEAFF . 13 TRBD1 TRBJ1-1 TRBV30
TGTGCCAGCAGCCAGGGGGGAACTGAAGCTTTCTTT CASSQGGTEAFF few 12 TRBD1 TRBJ1-1 TRBV7-9
TGTGCCACCGCACTGGACCAAGAGACCCAGTACTTC CATALDQETQYF . 12 . TRBJ2-5 TRBV10-3
TGTGCCAGCAGCCCGGGCGGGACTAATGAAAAACTGTTTTTT CASSPGGTNEKLFF . 14 . TRBJ1-4 TRBV7-9
TGCGCCAGCAGCCAAGAAGCCCGCTCAAGCTCCTACAATGAGCAGTTCTTC CASSQEARSSSYNEQFF . 17 . TRBJ2-1 TRBV4-1
TGTGCCAGCAGCTCCGACACTGCCCTGGGGCGAACAATCTATGGCTACACCTTC CASSSDTALGRTIYGYTF . 18 . TRBJ1-2 TRBV7-9
TGTGCCAGCAGCTTAGGAGGACAGGGCTCCTATGGCTACACCTTC CASSLGGQGSYGYTF . 15 TRBD1 TRBJ1-2 TRBV7-3
TGTGCCAGCAGTTACTCGGCCAGGGGATACAATGAGCAGTTCTTC CASSYSARGYNEQFF . 15 . TRBJ2-1 TRBV6-5
TGCAGCGTTGATGATAGCGGCTCTAGGGGGTTCTTC CSVDDSGSRGFF . 12 . TRBJ2-1 TRBV29-1
TGTGCCAGCAGTTTAGGGCCGGCGGGGACCCAAGAGACCCAGTACTTC CASSLGPAGTQETQYF once 16 . TRBJ2-5 TRBV27
TGCGCCAGCAGCCAAGCCCCTACAGGGAACACCGGGGAGCTGTTTTTT CASSQAPTGNTGELFF few 16 . TRBJ2-2 TRBV4-3
TGTGCCAGCAGGGGGGCAGGGATGACTGAAGCTTTCTTT CASRGAGMTEAFF once 13 . TRBJ1-1 TRBV6-1
TGCGCCAGCAGCCCACCGAGGGCGGTAGCTAACTATGGCTACACCTTC CASSPPRAVANYGYTF . 16 . TRBJ1-2 TRBV5-1
TGCGCCAGCAGCGAAGGCCTAGTGGGTTACACAGATACGCAGTATTTT CASSEGLVGYTDTQYF . 16 . TRBJ2-3 TRBV5-1
TGTGCCAGCAGCCGGGGCGGGAGCTACCCCTACGAGCAGTACTTC CASSRGGSYPYEQYF once 15 TRBD2 TRBJ2-7 TRBV13
TGTGCCAGCAGTCCCTCCCTGTGGAGCTCCTACGAGCAGTACTTC CASSPSLWSSYEQYF . 15 . TRBJ2-7 TRBV6-5
TGTGCCATCACGGGACAGGGGGTCAATGAGCAGTTCTTC CAITGQGVNEQFF . 13 TRBD1 TRBJ2-1 TRBV10-3
TGTGCCAGCAGCTTAGGTTCGGTATTGGGGGGGCAAGGGCGAGAGACCCAGTACTTC CASSLGSVLGGQGRETQYF . 19 . TRBJ2-5 TRBV11-1
TGTGCCAGCAGCTTCGACAGGGGGTGGGACACCGGGGAGCTGTTTTTT CASSFDRGWDTGELFF . 16 TRBD1 TRBJ2-2 TRBV5-4
TGTGCCAGCTCAGCCAGACAGGGGGCGAACACTGAAGCTTTCTTT CASSARQGANTEAFF . 15 TRBD1 TRBJ1-1 TRBV18
TGTGCCAGCACCTCGTCGGGACTAGCGTACGAGCAGTACTTC CASTSSGLAYEQYF . 14 TRBD2 TRBJ2-7 TRBV7-9
TGTGCCAGCAGTTTACGGGGAGAAAAACTGTTTTTT CASSLRGEKLFF . 12 . TRBJ1-4 TRBV27
TGTGCCACCAGTGGAGGGGTCGGAAGCACAGATACGCAGTATTTT CATSGGVGSTDTQYF . 15 . TRBJ2-3 TRBV15
TGTGCCAGCAGTCACTGGACAGGGGGGTCTCTGGCTGAAGCTTTCTTT CASSHWTGGSLAEAFF . 16 TRBD1 TRBJ1-1 TRBV27
TGCGCCAGCAGCCAAAGACAGGGGAGCACCGGGGAGCTGTTTTTT CASSQRQGSTGELFF . 15 TRBD1 TRBJ2-2 TRBV4-3
TGTGCCAGCAGCCCCGCAGTCAGCACAGATACGCAGTATTTT CASSPAVSTDTQYF . 14 . TRBJ2-3 TRBV7-9
TGTGCCAGCAGCACCCGGGACAGGGAAGGCTACACCTTC CASSTRDREGYTF . 13 TRBD1 TRBJ1-2 TRBV7-2
TGTGCCTGGAGTGTAGGACTAGCAGCGACCGGGGAGCTGTTTTTT CAWSVGLAATGELFF . 15 TRBD2 TRBJ2-2 TRBV30
TGTGCCAGCAGTAAGGGCCCGGAGGGTGGCGGCTACACCTTC CASSKGPEGGGYTF . 14 . TRBJ1-2 TRBV6-6
TGTGCCAGTAGTATAGATGAGGGGGCGTGGGACAATCAGCCCCAGCATTTT CASSIDEGAWDNQPQHF . 17 TRBD1 TRBJ1-5 TRBV19
TGTGCCAGCTCCCTGAACAGTTTGGGCGATCAGCCCCAGCATTTT CASSLNSLGDQPQHF few 15 . TRBJ1-5 TRBV18
TGTGCCAGCAGCGGTCGGGAAAGCTCTGGGGCCAACGTCCTGACTTTC CASSGRESSGANVLTF few 16 . TRBJ2-6 TRBV9
TGTGCCAGCAGTTACGGGCGGGGGGGATACGAGCAGTACTTC CASSYGRGGYEQYF . 14 TRBD2 TRBJ2-7 TRBV6-5
TGTGCCAGTAACGATCCCGGGATGAACACTGAAGCTTTCTTT CASNDPGMNTEAFF . 14 . TRBJ1-1 TRBV19
TGTGCCAGCAGCCGCGGGGGGCTGGGTGAAAAACTGTTTTTT CASSRGGLGEKLFF . 14 . TRBJ1-4 TRBV6-5